This T cell receptor beta chain was captured by sequencing in a study of T cell responses to AZD1222 COVID-19 vaccine. Study-level findings and limits: Nearly half of unique spike-specific TCRs reportedly avoided B.1.351 and B.1.1.7 mutated regions. Seropositivity was recorded at baseline in only 6 or 7 AZD1222 recipients. The donor cohort was predominantly white British with a female majority, and clonal diversity may have been underestimated.

Profiling relied on immunoSEQ multiplex PCR, and the TCRdb table lists in-frame clones only, not all of them. The sample contains 100,000 or so clones, about nine tenths of which appear only once. The CDR3 spans 14 residues. The V and J ends lost 4 bases and 7 bases respectively, with 13 bases between them. Per germline, CDR1 MGHRA and CDR2 YSYEKL. As for this clone: Its antigen is as yet unknown.

Here the sequenced sample was peripheral blood, taken on day 0 of AZD1222 vaccination. This chain joins TRBV4-1 and TRBJ2-2; a possible D gene is TRBD2 (7 bases). The TCR originated in an adult in good health. CDR3 sequence reads: CASSPEGGRGELFF. The CDR3 region has the DNA TGCGCCAGCAGCCCTGAGGGGGGGCGCGGGGAGCTGTTTTTT.